These 5 T cell receptor beta chains came from one sample sequenced in a study of multiple sclerosis patients with progressive multifocal leukoencephalopathy. Specified time point: time of PML onset. Assay: immunoSEQ multiplex PCR; the TCRdb copy retains only in-frame clones and omits some. The data contain about 30,000 clones, around 83% of them singletons. Sequences were derived from PBMCs, sampled from a patient treated with natalizumab. These receptors were taken from a woman aged 25 to 45 with progressive multifocal leukoencephalopathy.

The chain employs TRBV11-2 and TRBJ2-2; the D is unclear. The V and J ends lost 5 bases and 0 bases respectively, with 7 bases between them. The CDR3 sequence is 14 residues long. Germline V lookup: CDR1 SGHAT, CDR2 FQNNGV. CDR3 loop: CASSRSPNTGELFF. In DNA form, the CDR3 reads TGTGCCAGCAGCCGCTCTCCGAACACCGGGGAGCTGTTTTTT.

This chain links TRBV6-6 with TRBJ2-7; D unclear. The CDR3 length is 14 residues. V was cut by 1 base and J by 2 bases, with 9 bases left in between. The germline V gene has CDR1 MNHNY and CDR2 SVGAGI (reference sequence). In nucleotides, the CDR3 is TGTGCCAGCAGTTACTGGCTCGGTACCTACGAGCAGTACTTC. Encoded protein: CASSYWLGTYEQYF.

The genes are TRBV5-6 and TRBJ1-6; D is undetermined. V dropped 3 bases and J dropped 0 bases, with 10 bases sitting between them. This CDR3 spans 16 amino acids. The germline CDR1 and CDR2 sequences are SGHDT and YYEEEE. CDR3 protein: CASSSADNSYNSPLHF. The CDR3 region has the DNA TGTGCCAGCAGCTCGGCAGACAACTCCTATAATTCACCCCTCCACTTT.

The CDR3 DNA reads TGTGCCAGCAGTGAACTAGCGGGAGGGCCAGAGACCCAGTACTTC. Its protein product is CASSELAGGPETQYF. The chain carries TRBV6-1 and TRBJ2-5, with 12 bases identical to TRBD2. Germline V CDR1 and CDR2: MNHNS, SASEGT. The CDR3 length is 15 residues. V trimming: 2 bases; J trimming: 4 bases; junction bases outside the gene matches: 2.

The rearrangement joins TRBV6-5 to TRBJ1-5; weak D call: TRBD1 (5 bases). Germline CDR1 and CDR2: MNHEY and SVGAGI. V lost 6 bases and J lost 7, with 13 bases in between. CDR3 length equals 13 residues. In DNA form, the CDR3 reads TGTGCCAGCAGCCAGGGAAATAACCAGCCCCAGCATTTT. Translating it yields CASSQGNNQPQHF.